A single sample is the source of the 14 T cell receptor beta chains below, sequenced in a study of CD8+CD57+ T cells in acquired aplastic anemia. Profiling that covered TCR beta VDJ and CDR3 relied on genomic DNA as its template. TCRdb re-called the reads through MiXCR, storing one row per CDR3 protein. Here the sample spans fewer than 250,000 distinct CDR3 sequences, around half being singletons. By flow cytometry, patients selected for sequencing had shown an expansion of CD8+CD57+ cells. The sample taken for sequencing was sorted CD4+, CD8+, or CD8+CD57+ T cells (not recorded which) from PBMCs. These TCRs come from a human donor with aplastic anemia.

The chain has TRBV7-9 and TRBJ1-2; tentative D call: TRBD1 (5 bases). The CDR3 is made up of 14 amino acids. V was pared by 6 bases and J by 4 bases, with 15 bases between. In germline, CDR1 is SEHNR, CDR2 FQNEAQ (reference sequence). Written as DNA, the CDR3 is TGTGCCAGCAGTTCGGACACGTTTGGCTATGGCTACACCTTC. Translating it yields CASSSDTFGYGYTF.

This clonotype was observed a handful of times. The rearrangement uses TRBV30 and TRBJ1-3; D may be TRBD1 (5 bases). The CDR3 runs 13 residues. The V gene's germline CDR1 is GTSNPN and CDR2 SVGIG (reference sequence). The V and J ends lost 2 bases and 4 bases respectively, with 9 bases between them. Here the CDR3 DNA reads TGTGCCTGGAGTACTGCAGGGGGAAACACCATATATTTT. The encoded protein is CAWSTAGGNTIYF.

About this clonotype itself: A much larger clonotype is one base distant, so this may be a read error. This sequence joins TRBV6-5 and TRBJ1-1; D ambiguous. This CDR3 spans 13 amino acids. CDR1 MNHEY and CDR2 SVGAGI come from the germline V gene. The CDR3 loop reads CASGYSRNTEAFF. The CDR3 DNA follows: TGTGCCAGCGGTTACTCGAGGAACACTGAAGCTTTCTTT.

This clonotype was picked up a small number of times. V usage is TRBV2 and J usage is TRBJ2-5; D unresolved. The length of the CDR3 is 13 residues. Deletions cut 7 bases from V and 2 bases from J, with 11 bases between. In germline, CDR1 is SNHLY, CDR2 FYNNEI. This CDR3 reads CASKMSEQETQYF. The DNA of the CDR3 is TGTGCCAGCAAGATGTCAGAACAAGAGACCCAGTACTTC.

In its sample, this clonotype was seen a few times. An end of the junction does not agree with germline; a read error may underlie this. V gene TRBV5-4 combines with J gene TRBJ1-4; no definite D call. The CDR3 totals 14 residues. CDR1 and CDR2 from the germline V gene are SGHNT and YYREEE (reference sequence). Here the CDR3 DNA reads TGTGCCAGCAGCTTGGGAGGGTTCGATGAAAAACTGCTTTTT. This gives the protein CASSLGGFDEKLLF.

The chain joins TRBV4-1 to TRBJ2-7, with D tentatively TRBD2 (5 bases). Trimming stripped 3 bases from V and 6 bases from J, with 15 bases between. Germline V gene data show CDR1 as MGHRA and CDR2 as YSYEKL. The CDR3 totals 14 residues. This chain's CDR3 is CASSQRSGEGEQYF. The CDR3 nucleotides read TGCGCCAGCAGCCAGAGAAGTGGAGAGGGCGAGCAGTACTTC.

The chain joins TRBV4-1 to TRBJ1-1, with TRBD1 matching 11 bases. Germline-derived CDR1 and CDR2 are MGHRA and YSYEKL. Trimming took 4 bases from V and 7 from J; bases not matched to a gene: 8. The CDR3 is 15 amino acids. The CDR3 protein is CASSPQGQGVIEAFF. The CDR3 DNA is TGCGCCAGCAGCCCACAGGGACAGGGGGTTATTGAAGCTTTCTTT.

V usage is TRBV7-2 and J usage is TRBJ2-5; 10 bases line up with TRBD1. This CDR3 is built from 17 residues. Germline trimming cut 0 bases from V and 5 bases from J; bases unmatched to any gene: 9. Germline loops: CDR1 SGHTA, CDR2 FQGNSA. The CDR3 loop reads CASSLAHRTGGPETQYF. DNA of the CDR3: TGTGCCAGCAGCTTAGCGCATCGGACAGGGGGGCCCGAGACCCAGTACTTC.

This clonotype was picked up a small number of times. The V and J genes are TRBV10-3 and TRBJ2-3, with 13 bases matching TRBD2. This CDR3 is built from 15 residues. Looked up from germline, CDR1 is ENHRY and CDR2 is SYGVKD. CDR3 bases: TGTACTTCAGGGACTAGCGGGACTTCGTGGGATACGCAGTATTTT. Its translation is CTSGTSGTSWDTQYF.

This clonotype was seen ten or more times. V usage is TRBV3-1 and J usage is TRBJ2-7; TRBD1 aligns across 7 bases. The CDR3 has 15 amino acids. Germline V gene lookup returns CDR1 LGHDT and CDR2 YNNKEL (reference sequence). V shed 4 bases, J shed 2 bases, and the junction held 8 bases outside the gene matches. The CDR3 sequence: CASSPGTDTTYEQYF. CDR3 nucleotide sequence: TGTGCCAGCAGCCCGGGGACAGATACTACCTACGAGCAGTACTTC.

The chain recombines TRBV24-1 with TRBJ2-7, with TRBD1 as a possible D gene (5 bases). Trimming took off 3 bases at V and 6 bases at J, with 20 bases between the two ends. CDR1 and CDR2 (germline): KGHDR, SFDVKD. This CDR3 comprises 16 residues. CDR3 residues: CATSDGPARVISEQYF. CDR3 in DNA: TGTGCCACCAGTGATGGTCCGGCCAGGGTAATTAGCGAGCAGTACTTC.

There are a few counts of this clonotype. This rearrangement joins TRBV6-1 to TRBJ2-7; the match to TRBD1 covers 8 bases. V lost 6 bases to trimming and J lost 3 bases; unmatched junction nucleotides: 7. CDR3 size: 14 residues. Germline V gives CDR1 MNHNS, CDR2 SASEGT. CDR3 coding DNA: TGTGCCAGCAGCGGATCCGACAGGGGCTACGAGCAGTACTTC. It encodes CASSGSDRGYEQYF.

This clonotype was counted many times. The rearrangement links TRBV20-1 to TRBJ1-2; 9 bases fit TRBD1. Unmatched junction bases numbered 3, after V lost 4 bases and J lost 6 bases. The CDR3 totals 12 residues. Germline CDR1 is DFQATT and CDR2 is SNEGSKA (reference sequence). The CDR3 DNA reads TGCAGTGCTACCGGGACAGGGCATGGCTACACCTTC. This translates into CSATGTGHGYTF.

This chain connects TRBV6-1 to TRBJ1-6; 7 nucleotides align to TRBD1. The germline V gene has CDR1 MNHNS and CDR2 SASEGT. CDR3 size: 16 residues. Trimming took 4 bases from V and 2 from J; bases not matched to a gene: 5. CDR3 DNA: TGTGCCAGCAGTGTAAACAGGGGCCCCTATAATTCACCCCTCCACTTT. This sequence encodes CASSVNRGPYNSPLHF.